Each of the 5 T cell receptor beta chains below was sequenced from the same sample in a study of tumor T cells in aggressive B-cell lymphoma (TCRdb year 2017). Receptor libraries were prepared by the immunoSEQ multiplex PCR assay. In its TCRdb copy, this immuneACCESS table keeps in-frame sequences only and misses some clones. Where compared with another copy, unresolved V genes explain less than half of these, and the others have no known cause. The sample table shows some 9,500 clones, and approximately 85% are seen once. The ten most abundant clones make up 4.3% of the sample. Input material: tumor tissue. The receptor source for this set is an adult with diffuse large B cell lymphoma.

J is TRBJ2-1 and V is TRBV7-3; 15 nucleotides match TRBD2. The germline gives CDR1 SGHTA, CDR2 FQGTGA. V gave up 5 bases and J gave up 9 bases; unmatched junction bases: 14. This CDR3 has 18 residues. CDR3 coding DNA: TGTGCCAGCAGCCCGAACTACGGACTAGCGGGAGGGGGGGGTGAGCAGTTCTTC. It yields the protein CASSPNYGLAGGGGEQFF.

The CDR3 bases are TGCGCCAGCAGCCAACTAGCGGGAGAGGATAGAGATACGCAGTATTTT. Protein sequence: CASSQLAGEDRDTQYF. The V and J genes are TRBV4-3 and TRBJ2-3; TRBD2 matches at 10 bases. The V segment lost 2 bases and the J segment 5 bases; nucleotides outside the gene matches: 7. Germline V CDR1 and CDR2: LGHNA, YSLEER. The length of the CDR3 is 16 residues.

The rearrangement joins TRBV14 to TRBJ2-7; weak D call: TRBD1 (6 bases). The CDR3 is 13 amino acids. The V and J ends lost 3 bases and 6 bases respectively, with 12 bases between them. Germline V gene data show CDR1 as SGHDN and CDR2 as FVKESK. CDR3 nucleotide sequence: TGTGCCAGCAGCCAGGGGACACTGAGCGAGCAGTACTTC. Its protein product is CASSQGTLSEQYF.

The chain uses TRBV6-1 and TRBJ2-7; 12 bases are shared with TRBD1. Trimming cost V 6 bases and J 8 bases; bases outside gene matches: 11. There are 15 residues in the CDR3. CDR1 and CDR2 from the germline V gene are MNHNS and SASEGT. CDR3 loop: CASRGAGTGGGKQYF. DNA of the CDR3: TGTGCCAGCAGGGGGGCTGGGACAGGGGGCGGGAAGCAGTACTTC.

This rearrangement joins TRBV11-2 to TRBJ2-1; no definite D call. Germline CDR1 reads SGHAT; CDR2 reads FQNNGV. V was trimmed by 3 bases and J by 7 bases, leaving 13 bases between them. This CDR3 contains 14 residues. CDR3 residues: CASSFPERWNEQFF. CDR3 sequence (DNA): TGTGCCAGCAGCTTTCCTGAGAGGTGGAATGAGCAGTTCTTC.